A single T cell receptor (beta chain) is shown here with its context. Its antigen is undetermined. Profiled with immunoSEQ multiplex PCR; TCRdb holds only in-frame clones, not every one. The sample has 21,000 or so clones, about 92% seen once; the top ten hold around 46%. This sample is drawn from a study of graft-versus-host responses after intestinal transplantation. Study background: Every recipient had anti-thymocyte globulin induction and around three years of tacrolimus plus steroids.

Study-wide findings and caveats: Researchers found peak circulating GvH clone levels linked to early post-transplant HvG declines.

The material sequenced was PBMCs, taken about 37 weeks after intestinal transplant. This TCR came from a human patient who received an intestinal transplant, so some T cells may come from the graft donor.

CDR3 DNA: TGTGCCAGCAGTTGGGGACAGAGACCTAACTATGGCTACACCTTC. Its protein is CASSWGQRPNYGYTF. This rearrangement joins TRBV6-5 to TRBJ1-2; TRBD1 aligns across 7 bases. V was pared by 4 bases and J by 0 bases, with 5 bases of the junction left unmatched. The CDR3 is made up of 15 amino acids. CDR1 and CDR2 (germline): MNHEY, SVGAGI.